This passage covers 30 T cell receptor beta chains from one sample sequenced in a study of cytomegalovirus exposure and HLA in healthy donors. The PCR made use of 60 Vbeta and 13 Jbeta primers. Clones were read by immunoSEQ multiplex PCR, and TCRdb kept only the in-frame ones, dropping some. Among about 110,000 clones, 81% were seen once, and the ten largest hold under 2.5%. The source material was PBMCs. The receptors come from a woman aged 30 to 39 in good health and CMV-seronegative.

The rearrangement uses TRBV27 and TRBJ2-2; TRBD1 matches at 8 bases. The CDR3 contains 13 residues. V dropped 8 bases and J dropped 6; count of bases not matched to a gene: 5. Germline V CDR1 and CDR2: MNHEY, SMNVEV (reference sequence). CDR3 in amino acids: CASFHRGAGELFF. The CDR3 DNA is TGTGCCAGCTTCCACAGGGGGGCCGGGGAGCTGTTTTTT.

The chain couples TRBV5-1 to TRBJ2-2; D uncertain. Per germline, CDR1 SGHRS and CDR2 YFSETQ. This CDR3 contains 13 residues. V lost 0 bases and J lost 4, with 4 bases in between. The CDR3 nucleotides read TGCGCCAGCAGCTTGGAACTCACCGGGGAGCTGTTTTTT. Its translation: CASSLELTGELFF.

The chain carries TRBV2 and TRBJ1-2, with D perhaps matching TRBD1 (6 bases). This CDR3 region has 14 residues. Germline-derived CDR1 and CDR2 are SNHLY and FYNNEI. V lost 6 bases to trimming and J lost 3 bases, with 14 bases between them. CDR3 amino acids: CASSPGRGYYGYTF. CDR3 DNA sequence: TGTGCCAGCAGCCCTGGGAGGGGGTACTATGGCTACACCTTC. The full variable domain, its missing parts supplied by reference TRBV2 and TRBJ1-2, is EPEVTQTPSHQVTQMGQEVILRCVPISNHLYFYWYRQILGQKVEFLVSFYNNEISEKSEIFDDQFSVERPDGSNFTLKIRSTKLEDSAMYFCASSPGRGYYGYTFGSGTRLTVV.

This clone was detected only a few times. The chain employs TRBV29-1 and TRBJ1-2; possibly TRBD1 for D (6 bases). The CDR3 has 13 amino acids. CDR1 and CDR2 (germline): SQVTM, ANQGSEA. V lost 4 bases and J 5 bases, leaving 14 bases between the germline ends. CDR3 protein: CSVVEGGGYGYTF. In DNA form, the CDR3 reads TGCAGCGTTGTTGAGGGAGGGGGATATGGCTACACCTTC.

The chain recombines TRBV7-9 with TRBJ2-7; 11 bases fit TRBD1. The germline gives CDR1 SEHNR, CDR2 FQNEAQ (reference sequence). The ends lost 5 bases at V and 3 bases at J; junction bases unmatched: 6. This CDR3 spans 15 amino acids. In DNA, the CDR3 is TGTGCCAGCAGCATACCGGACAGGGGGCACTACGAGCAGTACTTC. The encoded protein is CASSIPDRGHYEQYF.

The chain employs TRBV5-8 and TRBJ2-3; 7 bases are shared with TRBD2. The length of the CDR3 is 16 residues. Germline trimming cut 4 bases from V and 4 bases from J; bases unmatched to any gene: 12. In germline, CDR1 is SGHTS, CDR2 YDEGEE. The CDR3 is CASSLGGSIYSDTQYF. CDR3 nucleotides: TGTGCCAGCAGCCTAGGCGGGAGTATCTATTCAGATACGCAGTATTTT.

The V and J genes are TRBV27 and TRBJ2-7, with a weak D call TRBD1 (7 bases). In germline, CDR1 is MNHEY, CDR2 SMNVEV (reference sequence). The CDR3 length is 15 residues. V shed 3 bases and J shed 4 bases, with 16 bases lying between them. The CDR3 nucleotides read TGTGCCAGCAGTTTGCTGGCGTCAGGGGGGTACGAGCAGTACTTC. This codes for CASSLLASGGYEQYF.

The V call is TRBV19, the J call TRBJ1-2, with 7 bases that match TRBD1. V was pared by 5 bases and J by 5 bases, with 8 bases of the junction left unmatched. Germline CDR1 and CDR2: LNHDA and SQIVND (reference sequence). There are 14 residues in the CDR3. CDR3 nucleotide sequence: TGTGCCAGTAGTCACGACAGGGAAGGGTATGGCTACACCTTC. Translated: CASSHDREGYGYTF.

On this clone itself: Within the sample, other DNA sequences also encode this same CDR3. The chain combines TRBV2 with TRBJ1-1, with D possibly matching TRBD1 (5 bases). Germline assignment: CDR1 SNHLY and CDR2 FYNNEI. The CDR3 has 14 amino acids. CDR3 DNA: TGTGCTAGCTTTAAGACAGCGCCGAACACTGAAGCTTTCTTT. It translates to CASFKTAPNTEAFF.

J is TRBJ2-2 and V is TRBV11-2, with D perhaps TRBD2 (6 bases). Germline-derived CDR1 and CDR2 are SGHAT and FQNNGV. CDR3 length: 18 amino acids. Trimming removed 3 bases at V and 1 base at J, with 18 bases between. The DNA for the CDR3 is TGTGCCAGCAGCTTTAAGGTGGGGGGAGGATTGAACACCGGGGAGCTGTTTTTT. It yields the protein CASSFKVGGGLNTGELFF.

The chain uses TRBV29-1 and TRBJ2-7, with unresolved D. Germline V gives CDR1 SQVTM, CDR2 ANQGSEA. Trimming removed 5 bases at V and 2 bases at J, with 7 bases between. This CDR3 is 11 amino acids long. The CDR3 is CSVLEAYEQYF. The CDR3 DNA follows: TGCAGCGTTTTAGAGGCCTACGAGCAGTACTTC.

Comments on this clone: Other DNA sequences in the sample encode the same CDR3. CDR3 nucleotides: TGTGCCAGCAGCTTAGGACTAGCGGGAGGAACCGGGGAGCTGTTTTTT. Protein: CASSLGLAGGTGELFF. The chain is built from TRBV7-3 and TRBJ2-2; 14 positions match TRBD2. V lost 2 bases and J lost 5; bases outside the gene matches: 1. This CDR3 has 16 amino acids. Germline V gives CDR1 SGHTA, CDR2 FQGTGA.

V is TRBV4-3 and J is TRBJ2-3; the match to TRBD2 covers 7 bases. This CDR3 region has 16 residues. CDR1 and CDR2 from the germline V gene are LGHNA and YSLEER. The junction had 8 bases not matched to a gene; V was cut back by 4 bases and J by 1 base. CDR3 in DNA: TGCGCCAGCAGCCGAATGCCGAGCGGGGGCACAGATACGCAGTATTTT. It translates to CASSRMPSGGTDTQYF.

This clone was recorded once. V and J are TRBV5-4 and TRBJ2-1; 8 nucleotides agree with TRBD2. From germline, CDR1 is SGHNT and CDR2 YYREEE (reference sequence). CDR3 length: 14 residues. V shed 1 base, J shed 8 bases, and the junction held 5 bases outside the gene matches. This chain's CDR3 is CASSLSREGDEQFF. CDR3 DNA: TGTGCCAGCAGCTTGTCCCGGGAGGGGGATGAGCAGTTCTTC.

This chain joins TRBV7-8 and TRBJ2-7, with 8 bases fitting TRBD2. The CDR3 length is 15 residues. The germline CDR1 and CDR2 sequences are SGHVS and FQNEAQ. V lost 0 bases to trimming and J lost 3 bases; unmatched junction nucleotides: 4. The DNA for the CDR3 is TGTGCCAGCAGCTTAGCAACAGGGACTAGCTACGAGCAGTACTTC. Its translation: CASSLATGTSYEQYF.

This clone was detected only a few times. CDR3 loop: CASSLSGEGGYTF. The CDR3 bases are TGTGCCAGCAGCTTATCGGGGGAAGGTGGCTACACCTTC. The chain combines TRBV7-8 with TRBJ1-2, with D maybe TRBD1 (5 bases). V lost 2 bases to trimming and J lost 7 bases, with 11 bases between them. The CDR3 consists of 13 residues. Looked up from germline, CDR1 is SGHVS and CDR2 is FQNEAQ.

This clone appeared a single time. This chain links TRBV27 with TRBJ2-1; D ambiguous. The V and J ends lost 5 bases and 0 bases respectively, with 11 bases between them. Looked up from germline, CDR1 is MNHEY and CDR2 is SMNVEV (reference sequence). This CDR3 contains 15 residues. The CDR3 nucleotides are TGTGCCAGCAGTCCTCTGGCGGCCTCCTACAATGAGCAGTTCTTC. It translates to CASSPLAASYNEQFF.

The chain carries TRBV5-1 and TRBJ2-5; 11 nucleotides align to TRBD1. CDR1 and CDR2 (germline): SGHRS, YFSETQ. Unmatched junction bases numbered 7, after V lost 4 bases and J lost 5 bases. This CDR3 region has 15 residues. The CDR3 loop is CASSGQGASSETQYF. The CDR3, as DNA: TGCGCCAGCAGCGGACAGGGGGCATCGTCCGAGACCCAGTACTTC.

This chain links TRBV4-2 with TRBJ2-3; weak D call: TRBD2 (5 bases). There are 15 residues in the CDR3. Trimming shortened V by 1 base and J by 5 bases, and 13 bases separated the two germline ends. CDR1 is LGHNA and CDR2 is YNFKEQ in the germline V gene. For the CDR3, the DNA is TGTGCCAGCAGCCAAGTTGAGAGGGCCCGAGATACGCAGTATTTT. This translates into CASSQVERARDTQYF.

The chain recombines TRBV19 with TRBJ2-2, with D hard to call. V lost 3 bases and J lost 4, with 9 bases in between. The CDR3 is 14 amino acids. The germline V gene has CDR1 LNHDA and CDR2 SQIVND (reference sequence). CDR3 residues: CASSIPGSTGELFF. In DNA form, the CDR3 reads TGTGCCAGTAGTATTCCAGGCTCCACCGGGGAGCTGTTTTTT.

CDR3 sequence: CASGLGFEGDEQYF. The CDR3 DNA reads as TGTGCTAGTGGTTTGGGGTTTGAGGGCGACGAGCAGTACTTC. The chain carries TRBV12-5 and TRBJ2-7; TRBD2 might be the D (5 bases). This CDR3 has 14 residues. CDR1 and CDR2 from the germline V gene are LGHNT and FRNRAP. V was trimmed by 1 base and J by 5 bases, leaving 12 bases between them.

The gene calls are TRBV11-1 and TRBJ2-5; TRBD1 aligns across 8 bases. The CDR3 length is 15 residues. Germline lookup yields CDR1 SGHAT and CDR2 FQDESV (reference sequence). Germline trimming cut 3 bases from V and 7 bases from J; bases unmatched to any gene: 10. CDR3 loop: CASSLGGQEVWTQYF. The CDR3 bases are TGTGCCAGCAGCTTGGGGGGACAGGAGGTTTGGACCCAGTACTTC.

This clone was found once. The chain couples TRBV5-8 to TRBJ1-1; D gene uncertain. CDR3 length: 11 residues. The germline CDR1 and CDR2 sequences are SGHTS and YDEGEE. V dropped 5 bases and J dropped 6 bases, with 8 bases sitting between them. CDR3 sequence reads: CASRARAEAFF. CDR3 DNA: TGTGCCAGCAGAGCCCGCGCTGAAGCTTTCTTT.

The chain uses TRBV5-1 and TRBJ2-5, with D maybe TRBD2 (5 bases). CDR1 is SGHRS and CDR2 is YFSETQ in the germline V gene. The CDR3 has 16 amino acids. Trimming removed 0 bases from V and 3 bases from J, with 15 bases in between. The CDR3 coding sequence is TGCGCCAGCAGCTTGGACTATGGACGGGGTAAAGAGACCCAGTACTTC. It specifies CASSLDYGRGKETQYF.

This chain joins TRBV28 and TRBJ2-1, with TRBD1 identical over 8 bases. With 6 bases clipped from V and 5 bases from J, the junction kept 12 bases outside the gene matches. The CDR3 totals 16 residues. Germline loops: CDR1 MDHEN, CDR2 SYDVKM. CDR3 sequence: CASSRQGPGAHNEQFF. CDR3 bases: TGTGCCAGCAGCAGACAGGGGCCGGGGGCACACAATGAGCAGTTCTTC.

J is TRBJ2-7 and V is TRBV7-9; 11 bases are shared with TRBD1. J gave up 6 bases and V 0 bases, and 7 bases lay outside the gene matches. The germline CDR1 and CDR2 sequences are SEHNR and FQNEAQ (reference sequence). The CDR3 spans 16 residues. This chain's CDR3 is CASSLALRDRGSEQYF. In DNA form, the CDR3 reads TGTGCCAGCAGCTTAGCGTTAAGGGACAGGGGGTCCGAGCAGTACTTC.

The rearrangement uses TRBV6-4 and TRBJ1-5; perhaps TRBD1 as D (5 bases). CDR3 length equals 13 residues. The ends were cut back, 4 bases at V and 2 bases at J, with 6 bases in the middle. CDR1 MRHNA and CDR2 SNTAGT come from the germline V gene. CDR3 DNA: TGTGCCAGCAGTGCGGGGGGCAATCAGCCCCAGCATTTT. This sequence encodes CASSAGGNQPQHF.

This clone was seen a handful of times. This chain connects TRBV30 to TRBJ1-4; TRBD1 might be the D (5 bases). Trimming pared 0 bases from V and 8 bases from J, leaving 13 bases between. This CDR3 is built from 14 residues. CDR1 is GTSNPN, CDR2 SVGIG, per germline (reference sequence). CDR3 in DNA: TGTGCCTGGAGTGTACAATCTGGGGGGGAAAAACTGTTTTTT. It specifies CAWSVQSGGEKLFF.

V is TRBV28 and J is TRBJ1-1, with D perhaps matching TRBD1 (6 bases). The CDR3 loop spans 15 amino acids. The germline V gene encodes CDR1 MDHEN and CDR2 SYDVKM. The V end was cut by 4 bases, the J end by 2 bases, with 14 bases between. The CDR3 sequence is CASSSSDSFNTEAFF. CDR3 nucleotide sequence: TGTGCCAGCAGTTCCTCGGACAGCTTTAACACTGAAGCTTTCTTT.

The chain recombines TRBV7-9 with TRBJ2-1, with 8 positions matching TRBD2. Germline trimming cut 3 bases from V and 5 bases from J; bases unmatched to any gene: 9. The V gene's germline CDR1 is SEHNR and CDR2 FQNEAQ (reference sequence). The CDR3 loop spans 16 amino acids. The CDR3 nucleotides are TGTGCCAGCAGCTTGCCAACGGGGGGGAGGGACAATGAGCAGTTCTTC. It encodes CASSLPTGGRDNEQFF.